This T cell receptor (beta chain) came from a study of blood T cell repertoires in COVID-19. Study-level background: Acute and convalescent COVID-19 specimens originated in the United States, Italy and Spain. T cells, B-cell-depleted T cells, or PBMCs provided the cDNA or gDNA that served as material.

The CDR3 is 14 residues long. Between the trimmed V and J ends, which lost 1 base and 10 bases, there was a span of 13 bases. The germline CDR1 and CDR2 sequences are SGHTA and FQGTGA. In the original analysis: For nucleated cells, counts were estimated from reference gene primer amplification. Repertoires were generated with immunoSEQ multiplex PCR, while TCRdb's copy carries only in-frame clones and drops some. Clone size and V and J calls were adopted from that table, with D and trimming inferred from the DNA. The profile shows 50,000 to 55,000 clones, about 85% of them singletons. This clone was seen a handful of times.

The clonotype was recovered from a man in his 60s with acute or convalescent COVID-19. V usage is TRBV7-3 and J usage is TRBJ2-2, with D tentatively TRBD2 (5 bases). The sequenced sample was peripheral blood. The CDR3 reads CASSLRLAPAELFF. CDR3 DNA sequence: TGTGCCAGCAGCTTAAGATTAGCGCCCGCGGAGCTGTTTTTT.